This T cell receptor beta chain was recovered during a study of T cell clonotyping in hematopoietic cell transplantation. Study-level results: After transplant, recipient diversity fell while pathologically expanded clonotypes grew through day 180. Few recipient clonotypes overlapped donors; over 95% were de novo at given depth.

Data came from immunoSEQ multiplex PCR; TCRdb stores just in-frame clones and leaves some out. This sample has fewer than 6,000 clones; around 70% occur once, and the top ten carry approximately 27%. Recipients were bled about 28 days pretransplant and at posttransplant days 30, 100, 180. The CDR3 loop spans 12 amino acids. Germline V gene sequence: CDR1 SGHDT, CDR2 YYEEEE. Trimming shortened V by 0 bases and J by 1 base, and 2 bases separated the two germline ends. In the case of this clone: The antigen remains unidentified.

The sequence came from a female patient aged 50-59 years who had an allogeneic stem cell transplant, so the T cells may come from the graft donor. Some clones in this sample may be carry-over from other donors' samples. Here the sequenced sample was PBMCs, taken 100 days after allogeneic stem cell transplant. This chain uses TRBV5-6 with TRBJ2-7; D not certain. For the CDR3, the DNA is TGTGCCAGCAGCTTGGAGTCCTACGAGCAGTACTTC. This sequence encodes CASSLESYEQYF.